This entry features one T cell receptor beta chain sequence. Trimming took 7 bases from V and 2 from J, leaving 11 bases between them. Germline V lookup: CDR1 MNHEY, CDR2 SVGEGT. This CDR3 spans 13 amino acids. The sample is drawn from a study of blood T cells in healthy people across ages. A second PCR, run for roughly 7 to 11 cycles, used a sample-barcoded 5' primer plus a J-beta primer mix. TCRdb recomputed calls from the 5' RACE reads with MiXCR, one row per CDR3 protein. The table has around 1,500,000 distinct CDR3 sequences, approximately 28% seen once. The origin of this receptor is a woman younger than 45 in good health. The specimen sequenced was blood. This rearrangement joins TRBV6-2 or TRBV6-3 to TRBJ2-5; D is unresolved. In DNA, the CDR3 is TGTGCCAGCAACAAAGGCAGTCAAGAGACCCAGTACTTC. As protein: CASNKGSQETQYF.